The TCR beta chain under discussion was sequenced for a study of OX40 agonist ivuxolimab in advanced cancers. Study in general: Allowance was made for prior anti-PD-1, anti-PD-L1 or anti-CTLA-4 therapy, and 40% to 45% had some. Three individuals attained partial responses, comprising one hepatocellular carcinoma case and two cutaneous melanoma cases. Overall study results and limits: In general, CD8+ T cells held more expanded clones than CD4+ did, on average. Within 6 weeks, CD4+ and CD8+ blood T cells expanded clonally at 0.1 to 3.0 mg/kg.

About this clone: Its target is unknown.

The V end was cut by 10 bases, the J end by 4 bases, with 12 bases between. Germline CDR1 is SGHNT and CDR2 is YYREEE (reference sequence). The length of the CDR3 is 13 residues. The protocol was immunoSEQ multiplex PCR, while the TCRdb copy is restricted to in-frame clones and leaves out a portion. The table records approximately 77,000 clones, approximately 85% of them present only once. The sequences come from CD4+ or CD8+ T cells sorted from blood, collected in a trial of the OX40 agonist ivuxolimab. The sequence was collected from an adult with an advanced solid tumor such as melanoma, head and neck, liver or kidney cancer. The gene calls are TRBV5-4 and TRBJ1-6; D is ambiguous. The CDR3 protein is CAANHEYNSPLHF. CDR3 bases: TGTGCCGCGAACCACGAATATAATTCACCCCTCCACTTT.